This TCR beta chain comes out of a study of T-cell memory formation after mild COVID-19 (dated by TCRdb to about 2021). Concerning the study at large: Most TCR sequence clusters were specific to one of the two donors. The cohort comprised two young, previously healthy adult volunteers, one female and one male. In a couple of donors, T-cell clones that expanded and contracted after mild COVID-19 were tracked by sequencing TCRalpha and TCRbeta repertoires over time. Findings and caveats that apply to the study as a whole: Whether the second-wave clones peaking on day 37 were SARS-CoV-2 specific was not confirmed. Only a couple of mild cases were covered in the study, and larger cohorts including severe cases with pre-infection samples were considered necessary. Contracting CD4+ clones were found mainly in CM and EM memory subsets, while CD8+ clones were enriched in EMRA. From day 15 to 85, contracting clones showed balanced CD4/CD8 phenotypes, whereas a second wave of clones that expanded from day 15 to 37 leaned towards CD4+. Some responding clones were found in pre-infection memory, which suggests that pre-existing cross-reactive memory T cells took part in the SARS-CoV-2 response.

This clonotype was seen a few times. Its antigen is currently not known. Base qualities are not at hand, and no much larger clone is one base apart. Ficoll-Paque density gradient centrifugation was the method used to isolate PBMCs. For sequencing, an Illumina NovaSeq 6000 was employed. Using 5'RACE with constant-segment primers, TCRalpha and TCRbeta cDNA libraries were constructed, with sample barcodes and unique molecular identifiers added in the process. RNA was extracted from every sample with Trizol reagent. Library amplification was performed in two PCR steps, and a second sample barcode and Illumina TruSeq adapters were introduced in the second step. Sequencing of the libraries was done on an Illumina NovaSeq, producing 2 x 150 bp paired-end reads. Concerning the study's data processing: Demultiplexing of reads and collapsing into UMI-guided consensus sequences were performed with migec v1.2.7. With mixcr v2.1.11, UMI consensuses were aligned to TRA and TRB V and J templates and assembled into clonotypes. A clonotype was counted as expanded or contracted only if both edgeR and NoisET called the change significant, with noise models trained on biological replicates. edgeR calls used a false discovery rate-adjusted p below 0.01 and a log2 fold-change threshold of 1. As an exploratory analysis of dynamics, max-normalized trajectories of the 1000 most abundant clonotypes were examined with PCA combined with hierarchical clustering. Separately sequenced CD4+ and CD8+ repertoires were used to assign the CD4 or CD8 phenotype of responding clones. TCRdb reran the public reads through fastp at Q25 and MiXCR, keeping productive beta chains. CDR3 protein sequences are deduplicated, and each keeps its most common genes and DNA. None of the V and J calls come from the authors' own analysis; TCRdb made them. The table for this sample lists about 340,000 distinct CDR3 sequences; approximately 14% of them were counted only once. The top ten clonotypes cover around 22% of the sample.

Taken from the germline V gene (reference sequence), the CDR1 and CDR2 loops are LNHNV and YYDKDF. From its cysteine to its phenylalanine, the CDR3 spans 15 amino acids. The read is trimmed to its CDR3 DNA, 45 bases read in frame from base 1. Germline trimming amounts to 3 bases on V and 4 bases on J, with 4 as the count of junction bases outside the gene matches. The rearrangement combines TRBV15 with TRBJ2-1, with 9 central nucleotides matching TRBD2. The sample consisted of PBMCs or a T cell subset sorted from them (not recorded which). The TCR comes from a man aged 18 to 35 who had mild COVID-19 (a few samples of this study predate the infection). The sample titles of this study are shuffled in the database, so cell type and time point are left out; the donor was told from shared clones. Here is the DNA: TGTGCCACCAGCAGTAGCGGGGGCGGGTACAATGAGCAGTTCTTC. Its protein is CATSSSGGGYNEQFF.